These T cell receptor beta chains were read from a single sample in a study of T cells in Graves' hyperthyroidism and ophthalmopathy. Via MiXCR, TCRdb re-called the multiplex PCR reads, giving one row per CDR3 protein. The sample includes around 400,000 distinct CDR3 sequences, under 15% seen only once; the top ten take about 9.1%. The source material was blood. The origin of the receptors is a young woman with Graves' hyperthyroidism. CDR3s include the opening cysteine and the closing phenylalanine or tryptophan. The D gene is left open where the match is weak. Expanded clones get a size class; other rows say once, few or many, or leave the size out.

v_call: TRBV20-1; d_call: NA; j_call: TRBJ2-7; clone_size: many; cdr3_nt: TGCAGCGTTAACGGGGGCCACGAGCAGTACTTC; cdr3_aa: CSVNGGHEQYF
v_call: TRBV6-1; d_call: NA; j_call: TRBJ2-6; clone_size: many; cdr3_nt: TGTGCCAGCAGCACGCAACAGGGAGGACCCAACGTCCTGACTTTC; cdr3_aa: CASSTQQGGPNVLTF
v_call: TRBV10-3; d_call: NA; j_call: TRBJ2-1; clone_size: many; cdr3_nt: TGTGCCATTTTAAATTCCCGGGGGAACGATGAGCAGTTCTTC; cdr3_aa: CAILNSRGNDEQFF
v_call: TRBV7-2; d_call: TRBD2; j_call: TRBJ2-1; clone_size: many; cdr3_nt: TGTGCCAGCAGCTTCCTAGCGGGAGTTAAGAGGGATGAGCAGTTCTTC; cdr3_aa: CASSFLAGVKRDEQFF
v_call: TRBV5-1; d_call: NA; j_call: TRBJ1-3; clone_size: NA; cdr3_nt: TGCGCCAGCAGCTCGGTAGGCGCAGGGGACACCATATATTTT; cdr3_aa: CASSSVGAGDTIYF
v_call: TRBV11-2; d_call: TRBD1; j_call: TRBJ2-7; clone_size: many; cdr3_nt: TGTGCCAGCAGCCGGCGAGGGGGCTCTTACGAGCAGTACTTC; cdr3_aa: CASSRRGGSYEQYF
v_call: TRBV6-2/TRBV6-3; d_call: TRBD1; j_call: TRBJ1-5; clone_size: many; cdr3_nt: TGTGCCAGCGGCCCGTCAGGGGGCGATGGGGATCAGCCCCAGCATTTT; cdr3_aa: CASGPSGGDGDQPQHF
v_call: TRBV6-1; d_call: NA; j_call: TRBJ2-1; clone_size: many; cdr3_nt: TGTGCCAGCAGGTCAGCGGGACACTCCTACAATGAGCAGTTCTTC; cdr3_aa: CASRSAGHSYNEQFF
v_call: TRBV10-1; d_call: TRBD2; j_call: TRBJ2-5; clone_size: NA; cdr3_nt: TGCGCCAGCAGTGAGGGGTCAGCGGGGGGTGGAGAGACCCAGTACTTC; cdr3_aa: CASSEGSAGGGETQYF
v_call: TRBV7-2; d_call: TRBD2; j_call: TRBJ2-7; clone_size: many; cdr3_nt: TGTGCCAGCAGCTCGACCTGGGCTAGCGGCTACGAGCAGTACTTC; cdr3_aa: CASSSTWASGYEQYF
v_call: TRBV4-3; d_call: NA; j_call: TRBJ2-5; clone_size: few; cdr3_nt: TGCGCCAGCAGCCAAGATAGGACGGGGGGCCCGCGAGAGACCCAGTACTTC; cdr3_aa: CASSQDRTGGPRETQYF
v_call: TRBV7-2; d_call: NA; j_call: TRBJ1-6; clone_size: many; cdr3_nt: TGTGCCAGCAGCCTGGTCTCAGGGGATTCACCCCTCCACTTT; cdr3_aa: CASSLVSGDSPLHF